This TCR beta chain was retrieved from a study of T-cell reconstitution after alpha-beta-depleted transplantation in children. A note on this clonotype: The target antigen is unknown.

There are 14 residues in the CDR3. V shed 6 bases and J 3 bases; nucleotides not matched to a gene: 9. Germline assignment: CDR1 SQVTM and CDR2 ANQGSEA. TCRbeta library construction was performed incorporating unique molecular identifiers. TCRdb reanalysed the PCR reads using MiXCR and keeps one entry per CDR3 protein. The sample holds 700,000 to 850,000 distinct CDR3 sequences; roughly 15% are singletons and the top ten take approximately 5%. Overall study results and limits: Expanded clones from the graft, numbering several hundred, reportedly supplied alpha-beta T cells about two months after transplant. Some patients owed their high day-60 TCRbeta diversity to surviving recipient T cells and thymic progenitors. Fresh T-cell production supplied most of the T-cell counts and diversity seen one year after transplant.

This chain uses TRBV29-1 with TRBJ2-3; 7 bases match TRBD1. The material was PBMCs, mostly from graft donor cells, obtained 360 days after TCRalphabeta/CD19-depleted stem cell transplant. This sequence was found in a male patient under 18 who had a stem cell transplant for acute lymphoblastic leukemia, so the T cells may come from the graft donor. CDR3 protein: CSVKGAGRTDTQYF. DNA for the CDR3: TGCAGCGTGAAGGGGGCCGGTAGGACAGATACGCAGTATTTT.